The T cell receptor beta chain under discussion was sequenced for a study of technical replicates of blood from several donors. This table comes from immunoSEQ multiplex PCR, and its TCRdb copy is limited to in-frame clones, with some not included. Counted here are 70,000 to 75,000 clones, approximately 95% occurring once; the ten biggest clones make up roughly 0.24%. This CDR3 contains 16 residues. The germline V gene encodes CDR1 SGDLS and CDR2 YYNGEE. Trimming cost V 2 bases and J 4 bases; bases outside gene matches: 9. Sequences were obtained from T cells isolated from PBMCs. The chain couples TRBV9 to TRBJ2-7; 10 bases fit TRBD2. This clonotype originated in a human donor in good health. The CDR3, as DNA: TGTGCCAGCAGCGTCGGGGGACGGACTAGCGGATACGAGCAGTACTTC. Translation gives CASSVGGRTSGYEQYF.